Presented here are 10 T cell receptor beta chains from one specimen sequenced in a study of blood T cells in healthy people across ages. Alongside a J-beta primer mix, a sample-barcoded 5' primer served in a second PCR lasting roughly 6 to 12 cycles. In TCRdb, the 5' RACE reads were re-called with MiXCR into one record per CDR3 protein. The sample yields 1.5 million to 2 million distinct CDR3 sequences, approximately 50% seen once. Specimen: blood. Receptors originate from a woman in her 40s in good health.

This clonotype was picked up one time. CDR3 DNA: TGTGCCAGCAGTTACCGACGACAGGGCGGGAATCAGCCCCAGCATTTT. Translated: CASSYRRQGGNQPQHF. V and J are TRBV6-2 or TRBV6-3 and TRBJ1-5; 7 bases fit TRBD1. With V trimmed by 2 bases and J by 4 bases, 8 bases remained unmatched. The CDR3 extends over 16 amino acids. Germline lookup yields CDR1 MNHEY and CDR2 SVGEGT.

Only a few counts were recorded for this clonotype. The CDR3 DNA reads TGTGCCAGCAGCCTCCTCATCACAGATACGCAGTATTTT. This codes for CASSLLITDTQYF. The chain combines TRBV7-3 with TRBJ2-3; no reliable D call. Germline V lookup: CDR1 SGHTA, CDR2 FQGTGA. This CDR3 contains 13 residues. Trimming shortened V by 5 bases and J by 2 bases, and 8 bases separated the two germline ends.

This clonotype was counted a few times. This chain links TRBV29-1 with TRBJ1-6; 7 bases are shared with TRBD1. This CDR3 contains 12 residues. Germline V CDR1 and CDR2: SQVTM, ANQGSEA. With 6 bases clipped from V and 6 bases from J, the junction kept 2 bases outside the gene matches. The CDR3 DNA is TGCAGCGTGGGACAGCCTAATTCACCCCTCCACTTT. It yields the protein CSVGQPNSPLHF.

The rearrangement joins TRBV6-2 or TRBV6-3 to TRBJ2-5; D may be TRBD2 (5 bases). The V end lost 5 bases, the J end lost 11 bases, and 33 bases lay between the germline ends. Germline V gene sequence: CDR1 MNHEY, CDR2 SVGEGT. This CDR3 comprises 18 residues. The CDR3, as DNA: TGTGCCAGCAGTCGACCTGGATCATCCGGACTCGTATACAATGAGCAGTACTTC. Residues: CASSRPGSSGLVYNEQYF.

The CDR3 region has the DNA TGTGCCAGCAGCTCAGCGTGGCGGGGACAGGGGACCCAGTACTTC. This sequence encodes CASSSAWRGQGTQYF. The chain combines TRBV7-2 with TRBJ2-5; 9 nucleotides agree with TRBD1. V was pared by 4 bases and J by 7 bases, with 10 bases of the junction left unmatched. The CDR3 loop spans 15 amino acids. Looked up from germline, CDR1 is SGHTA and CDR2 is FQGNSA.

The rearrangement uses TRBV9 and TRBJ2-5; 13 bases map to TRBD2. The CDR3 runs 17 residues. From germline, CDR1 is SGDLS and CDR2 YYNGEE. V lost 4 bases, J lost 1 base, and 7 bases stayed unmatched. This CDR3 reads CASSTSGGAVGQETQYF. CDR3 coding DNA: TGTGCCAGCAGCACTAGCGGGGGGGCAGTGGGCCAAGAGACCCAGTACTTC.

This clonotype has only a few counts. The CDR3 DNA sequence: TGTGCCAGCAGTTTAGGGAAGGGATCCAGGGAGACCCAGTACTTC. Its protein product is CASSLGKGSRETQYF. This chain joins TRBV28 and TRBJ2-5; D call uncertain. The CDR3 consists of 15 residues. V lost 2 bases to trimming and J lost 5 bases, with 15 bases between them. Germline-derived CDR1 and CDR2 are MDHEN and SYDVKM.

The chain employs TRBV20-1 and TRBJ2-7, with 8 positions matching TRBD1. Germline CDR1 is DFQATT and CDR2 is SNEGSKA (reference sequence). The CDR3 is 12 amino acids. V dropped 5 bases and J dropped 7; count of bases not matched to a gene: 7. The CDR3 protein is CSARQGKGEQYF. CDR3 DNA: TGCAGTGCTCGACAGGGGAAGGGTGAGCAGTACTTC.

The rearrangement joins TRBV28 to TRBJ1-2; TRBD1 matches at 7 bases. The germline V gene encodes CDR1 MDHEN and CDR2 SYDVKM. The CDR3 extends over 14 amino acids. The V segment lost 2 bases and the J segment 5 bases; nucleotides outside the gene matches: 5. CDR3 sequence (DNA): TGTGCCAGCAGTTTAGGAGGGGGACAGTATGGCTACACCTTC. Amino acid sequence: CASSLGGGQYGYTF.

This clonotype was picked up a small number of times. This chain joins TRBV4-1 and TRBJ2-1; the match to TRBD2 covers 11 bases. After removal of 0 bases from V and 4 bases from J, the junction contained 17 bases not matched to a gene. The germline V gene encodes CDR1 MGHRA and CDR2 YSYEKL. This CDR3 is 21 amino acids long. The CDR3 spells CASSQDRPEASGGTRYNEQFF. In DNA form, the CDR3 reads TGCGCCAGCAGCCAAGATAGGCCTGAGGCTAGCGGGGGGACGAGATACAATGAGCAGTTCTTC.